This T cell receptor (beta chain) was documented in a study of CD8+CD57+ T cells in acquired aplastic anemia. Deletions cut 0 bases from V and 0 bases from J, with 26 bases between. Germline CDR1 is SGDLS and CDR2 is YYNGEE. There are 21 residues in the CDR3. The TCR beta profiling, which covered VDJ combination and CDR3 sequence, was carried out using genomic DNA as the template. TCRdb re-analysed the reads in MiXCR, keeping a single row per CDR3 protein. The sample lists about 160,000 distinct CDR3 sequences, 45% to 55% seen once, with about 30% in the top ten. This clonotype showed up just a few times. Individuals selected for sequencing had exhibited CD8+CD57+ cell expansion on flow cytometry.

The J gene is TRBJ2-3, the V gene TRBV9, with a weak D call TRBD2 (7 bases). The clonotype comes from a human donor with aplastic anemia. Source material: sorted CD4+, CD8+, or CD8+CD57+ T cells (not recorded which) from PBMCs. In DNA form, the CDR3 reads TGTGCCAGCAGCGTAGAGGAAGGGGGGGCTAGCGGATACCCTAGCACAGATACGCAGTATTTT. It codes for CASSVEEGGASGYPSTDTQYF.